Following are 30 T cell receptor beta chains from one sample sequenced in a study of T cell changes during pregnancy in multiple sclerosis. Measured with immunoSEQ multiplex PCR; TCRdb has only the in-frame clones, and not every one. Of under 100,000 clones listed, 85% to 95% were seen once; the top ten hold about 2.5%. Sequenced material: peripheral blood, taken in the third trimester of pregnancy. The receptors here all came from a female donor with multiple sclerosis, enrolled in a pregnancy study.

The chain links TRBV6-8 to TRBJ1-1; 10 bases map to TRBD1. The CDR3 has 17 amino acids. The V gene end was trimmed by 0 bases and the J gene end by 0 bases; junction bases not matched to a gene: 4. CDR1 is MNHGY and CDR2 is SAAAGT in the germline V gene. CDR3 amino acids: CASSYSDRGIMNTEAFF. The CDR3 DNA is TGTGCCAGCAGTTACTCGGACAGGGGGATCATGAACACTGAAGCTTTCTTT.

The gene calls are TRBV6-1 and TRBJ2-2; no clear D gene. Germline CDR1 is MNHNS and CDR2 is SASEGT. Trimming removed 7 bases from V and 4 bases from J, with 4 bases in between. This CDR3 spans 11 amino acids. DNA for the CDR3: TGTGCCAGCATCATCACCGGGGAGCTGTTTTTT. This encodes CASIITGELFF.

The rearrangement links TRBV27 to TRBJ2-7; no definite D call. There are 12 residues in the CDR3. CDR1 and CDR2 from the germline V gene are MNHEY and SMNVEV (reference sequence). V lost 7 bases and J lost 0, with 7 bases in between. The DNA of the CDR3 is TGTGCCAGCATCGCCAGCTCCTACGAGCAGTACTTC. It is translated as CASIASSYEQYF.

The chain employs TRBV30 and TRBJ1-6, with TRBD1 matching 9 bases. V was clipped by 3 bases and J by 9 bases; unmatched bases: 6. The CDR3 is 14 amino acids. The germline V gene has CDR1 GTSNPN and CDR2 SVGIG (reference sequence). DNA of the CDR3: TGTGCCTGGAGGGGGACAGGGTCGGTTTCACCCCTCCACTTT. It yields the protein CAWRGTGSVSPLHF.

The V call is TRBV7-9, the J call TRBJ1-6; 7 nucleotides align to TRBD1. CDR1 is SEHNR and CDR2 is FQNEAQ in the germline V gene (reference sequence). CDR3 size: 16 residues. Germline trimming cut 0 bases from V and 8 bases from J; bases unmatched to any gene: 7. CDR3 bases: TGTGCCAGCAGCTTAGCCCCAGGGGGAAATTATTCACCCCTCCACTTT. It encodes CASSLAPGGNYSPLHF.

V usage is TRBV5-4 and J usage is TRBJ1-2, with D tentatively TRBD1 (6 bases). The CDR3 is 16 amino acids. Germline CDR1 is SGHNT and CDR2 is YYREEE (reference sequence). V was cut by 4 bases and J by 6 bases, with 22 bases left in between. Written as DNA, the CDR3 is TGTGCCAGCAGCCCAGGTGTTTCGTTGTGGGGGCATGGCTACACCTTC. Translated: CASSPGVSLWGHGYTF.

This clone came up a few times. V gene TRBV4-1 combines with J gene TRBJ1-5, with a tentative D call TRBD1 (6 bases). CDR1 is MGHRA and CDR2 is YSYEKL in the germline V gene. The CDR3 runs to 18 residues. Trimming removed 0 bases at V and 4 bases at J, with 19 bases between. CDR3 in DNA: TGCGCCAGCAGCCAAGACGATTTGGGACATCTGAAAAATCAGCCCCAGCATTTT. It is translated as CASSQDDLGHLKNQPQHF.

This clone came up once. This chain connects TRBV11-2 to TRBJ1-2, with TRBD1 identical over 8 bases. Germline CDR1 SGHAT, CDR2 FQNNGV. This CDR3 has 18 residues. J lost 4 bases, V lost 4 bases, and 17 bases had no gene match. CDR3 in DNA: TGTGCCAGCAGCTGGGTTGGTTTTGACAGGGGCCAAGGCTATGGCTACACCTTC. Its protein product is CASSWVGFDRGQGYGYTF.

The chain links TRBV7-2 to TRBJ2-5; 11 bases agree with TRBD2. Germline values: CDR1 SGHTA, CDR2 FQGNSA. This CDR3 comprises 15 residues. After removal of 6 bases from V and 5 bases from J, the junction contained 8 bases not matched to a gene. CDR3 sequence reads: CASSISGGAGETQYF. For the CDR3, the DNA is TGTGCCAGCAGTATTAGCGGGGGGGCCGGTGAGACCCAGTACTTC.

The rearrangement uses TRBV4-1 and TRBJ2-7; D gene unclear. V was pared by 4 bases and J by 0 bases, with 10 bases between. The CDR3 is made up of 14 amino acids. Germline V gene data show CDR1 as MGHRA and CDR2 as YSYEKL. The CDR3 region has the DNA TGCGCCAGCAGCCTATACGACAACTCCTACGAGCAGTACTTC. Translating gives CASSLYDNSYEQYF.

This rearrangement joins TRBV7-3 to TRBJ2-3; possible D gene TRBD1, 6 bases. Germline V gives CDR1 SGHTA, CDR2 FQGTGA. This CDR3 has 15 residues. V shed 5 bases and J shed 0 bases, with 12 bases lying between them. CDR3 residues: CASSPGALSTDTQYF. DNA of the CDR3: TGTGCCAGCAGCCCAGGGGCCCTTAGCACAGATACGCAGTATTTT. Full variable domain (rest looked up from reference TRBV7-3 and TRBJ2-3): GAGVSQTPSNKVTEKGKYVELRCDPISGHTALYWYRQSLGQGPEFLIYFQGTGAADDSGLPNDRFFAVRPEGSVSTLKIQRTERGDSAVYLCASSPGALSTDTQYFGPGTRLTVL.

The chain carries TRBV5-4 and TRBJ1-6, with 11 nucleotides matching TRBD1. The CDR3 consists of 14 residues. CDR1 and CDR2 from the germline V gene are SGHNT and YYREEE (reference sequence). With 3 bases clipped from V and 9 bases from J, the junction kept 2 bases outside the gene matches. This CDR3 is CASSWDRGSSPLHF. As DNA, the CDR3 is TGTGCCAGCAGCTGGGACAGGGGGAGTTCACCCCTCCACTTT.

The chain couples TRBV4-1 to TRBJ2-7, with 13 bases matching TRBD2. The V segment lost 4 bases and the J segment 3 bases; nucleotides outside the gene matches: 6. CDR3 size: 16 residues. Germline V gives CDR1 MGHRA, CDR2 YSYEKL. This CDR3 is CASSLWTSGGDYEQYF. CDR3 coding DNA: TGCGCCAGCAGCCTTTGGACTAGCGGGGGCGACTACGAGCAGTACTTC.

The chain combines TRBV2 with TRBJ2-7; no definite D call. The CDR3 totals 15 residues. The germline V gene has CDR1 SNHLY and CDR2 FYNNEI. The ends were cut back, 0 bases at V and 0 bases at J, with 9 bases in the middle. In DNA form, the CDR3 reads TGTGCCAGCAGTGAAGCGGCGGCAGTCTCCTACGAGCAGTACTTC. It yields the protein CASSEAAAVSYEQYF.

The rearrangement joins TRBV14 to TRBJ2-5, with TRBD1 matching 11 bases. J was trimmed by 3 bases and V by 4 bases; bases with no gene match: 4. The CDR3 runs 15 residues. Germline V gene lookup returns CDR1 SGHDN and CDR2 FVKESK. In DNA, the CDR3 is TGTGCCAGCAGCCGCTGGGACAGGGGGAAAGAGACCCAGTACTTC. Amino acids: CASSRWDRGKETQYF.

The chain joins TRBV6-5 to TRBJ2-2; 7 bases map to TRBD1. With 8 bases clipped from V and 3 bases from J, the junction kept 9 bases outside the gene matches. The CDR3 runs to 15 residues. Germline CDR1 and CDR2: MNHEY and SVGAGI. The CDR3 sequence is CASVARDRYTGELFF. The CDR3, as DNA: TGTGCCAGCGTGGCAAGGGACAGATACACCGGGGAGCTGTTTTTT.

The rearrangement joins TRBV5-6 to TRBJ2-1, with TRBD1 matching over 9 bases. Trimming at V came to 5 bases and at J to 5 bases, leaving 11 bases not matched to a gene. CDR1 is SGHDT, CDR2 YYEEEE, per germline. CDR3 length: 16 residues. The CDR3 region is CASSLPTGGADNEQFF. DNA for the CDR3: TGTGCCAGCAGTTTACCCACAGGGGGCGCAGACAATGAGCAGTTCTTC.

This rearrangement joins TRBV5-6 to TRBJ2-7; TRBD2 agrees at 7 bases. The CDR3 has 14 amino acids. The germline V gene has CDR1 SGHDT and CDR2 YYEEEE. Trimming removed 3 bases from V and 2 bases from J; junction bases left unmatched: 5. In DNA form, the CDR3 reads TGTGCCAGCAGCTGGGGGGGATTAACCTACGAGCAGTACTTC. Translation gives CASSWGGLTYEQYF. Looking up the rest from reference TRBV5-6 and TRBJ2-7 gives the full variable domain: DAGVTQSPTHLIKTRGQQVTLRCSPKSGHDTVSWYQQALGQGPQFIFQYYEEEERQRGNFPDRFSGHQFPNYSSELNVNALLLGDSALYLCASSWGGLTYEQYFGPGTRLTVT.

The chain recombines TRBV5-6 with TRBJ1-2; perhaps TRBD1 as D (6 bases). The length of the CDR3 is 15 residues. The germline V and J ends were trimmed by 0 bases and 6 bases, with 15 bases remaining between them. Germline V lookup: CDR1 SGHDT, CDR2 YYEEEE. The CDR3 DNA is TGTGCCAGCAGCTTGGACAGGGCACTCAGTCATGGCTACACCTTC. Its translation is CASSLDRALSHGYTF.

The CDR3 sequence is CASSIPLGGGTQDTQYF. The CDR3 region has the DNA TGTGCCAGTAGTATCCCCTTAGGGGGGGGGACACAGGATACGCAGTATTTT. This chain connects TRBV19 to TRBJ2-3, with a possible D match to TRBD2 (7 bases). With 3 bases removed from V and 6 bases from J, the gap between germline ends came to 22 bases. Germline CDR1 reads LNHDA; CDR2 reads SQIVND (reference sequence). The CDR3 runs 17 residues.

This clone was found a few times. CDR3 amino acids: CASSELGANSPLHF. The CDR3 DNA sequence: TGTGCCAGCAGTGAATTGGGGGCGAATTCACCCCTCCACTTT. The chain employs TRBV6-1 and TRBJ1-6; tentative D call: TRBD1 (6 bases). V shed 2 bases and J shed 7 bases, with 9 bases lying between them. Germline CDR1 reads MNHNS; CDR2 reads SASEGT. CDR3 length: 14 amino acids.

This chain uses TRBV5-4 with TRBJ2-1, with 8 bases matching TRBD1. This CDR3 is built from 14 residues. CDR1 is SGHNT and CDR2 is YYREEE in the germline V gene (reference sequence). Germline trimming cut 1 base from V and 7 bases from J; bases unmatched to any gene: 4. The CDR3 sequence: CASSLSQGANEQFF. The CDR3 DNA sequence: TGTGCCAGCAGCTTGTCGCAGGGGGCGAATGAGCAGTTCTTC. The full variable domain, with the rest looked up from reference TRBV5-4 and TRBJ2-1, is ETGVTQSPTHLIKTRGQQVTLRCSSQSGHNTVSWYQQALGQGPQFIFQYYREEENGRGNFPPRFSGLQFPNYSSELNVNALELDDSALYLCASSLSQGANEQFFGPGTRLTVL.

The CDR3 loop is CASSPDSRNQPQHF. CDR3 nucleotide sequence: TGCGCCAGCAGCCCGGACTCCCGAAATCAGCCCCAGCATTTT. This chain joins TRBV5-1 and TRBJ1-5; no reliable D call. Germline-derived CDR1 and CDR2 are SGHRS and YFSETQ. This CDR3 has 14 amino acids. V dropped 4 bases and J dropped 4 bases, with 12 bases sitting between them.

J is TRBJ2-5 and V is TRBV29-1, with TRBD2 matching 7 bases. Trimming removed 3 bases from V and 4 bases from J; junction bases left unmatched: 11. The germline gives CDR1 SQVTM, CDR2 ANQGSEA. This CDR3 contains 15 residues. CDR3 in amino acids: CSVDSQRGFGETQYF. DNA of the CDR3: TGCAGCGTTGATTCCCAGCGGGGATTTGGAGAGACCCAGTACTTC.

The chain has TRBV6-1 and TRBJ1-4, with 7 bases lining up with TRBD1. The CDR3 extends over 14 amino acids. Germline V gene sequence: CDR1 MNHNS, CDR2 SASEGT. Losses at the gene ends were 6 bases for V and 6 bases for J; bases not matched to a gene: 7. Here the CDR3 reads CASSLRGGYEKLFF. DNA for the CDR3: TGTGCCAGCAGCCTGAGAGGGGGCTATGAAAAACTGTTTTTT.

The rearrangement links TRBV7-6 to TRBJ2-1; TRBD2 aligns across 11 bases. The CDR3 extends over 15 amino acids. The trim removed 3 bases at V and 8 bases at J, leaving 6 bases unmatched. Germline CDR1 and CDR2: SGHVS and FNYEAQ. CDR3 amino acids: CASSLGLAVEDEQFF. CDR3 sequence (DNA): TGTGCCAGCAGCTTGGGACTAGCGGTTGAGGATGAGCAGTTCTTC.

The V call is TRBV2, the J call TRBJ1-2; D call uncertain. This CDR3 is built from 12 residues. The V end was cut by 7 bases, the J end by 2 bases, with 8 bases between. Germline V gene lookup returns CDR1 SNHLY and CDR2 FYNNEI. The CDR3 nucleotides are TGTGCCAGCACCGGAGGGAACTATGGCTACACCTTC. This gives the protein CASTGGNYGYTF.

The chain joins TRBV19 to TRBJ1-2, with D perhaps matching TRBD1 (6 bases). CDR1 LNHDA and CDR2 SQIVND come from the germline V gene (reference sequence). The CDR3 has 13 residues. V was shortened by 6 bases and J by 7 bases, with 15 bases between the two germline ends. The CDR3 loop is CASSPTGDGGYTF. CDR3 sequence (DNA): TGTGCCAGTAGCCCGACAGGAGACGGTGGCTACACCTTC.

The chain carries TRBV7-9 and TRBJ2-3; 9 nucleotides line up with TRBD2. CDR1 SEHNR and CDR2 FQNEAQ come from the germline V gene (reference sequence). The ends lost 1 base at V and 0 bases at J; junction bases unmatched: 2. CDR3 length: 16 amino acids. The CDR3 loop reads CASSLGGLASTDTQYF. In DNA form, the CDR3 reads TGTGCCAGCAGCTTAGGGGGACTAGCTAGCACAGATACGCAGTATTTT.

This clone was detected only once. V usage is TRBV19 and J usage is TRBJ1-1; 7 positions agree with TRBD1. Germline lookup yields CDR1 LNHDA and CDR2 SQIVND (reference sequence). The CDR3 covers 14 residues. V gave up 9 bases and J gave up 1 base; unmatched junction bases: 8. CDR3 amino acids: CASLRRDRNTEAFF. DNA for the CDR3: TGTGCCAGCCTCCGCCGGGACAGGAACACTGAAGCTTTCTTT.